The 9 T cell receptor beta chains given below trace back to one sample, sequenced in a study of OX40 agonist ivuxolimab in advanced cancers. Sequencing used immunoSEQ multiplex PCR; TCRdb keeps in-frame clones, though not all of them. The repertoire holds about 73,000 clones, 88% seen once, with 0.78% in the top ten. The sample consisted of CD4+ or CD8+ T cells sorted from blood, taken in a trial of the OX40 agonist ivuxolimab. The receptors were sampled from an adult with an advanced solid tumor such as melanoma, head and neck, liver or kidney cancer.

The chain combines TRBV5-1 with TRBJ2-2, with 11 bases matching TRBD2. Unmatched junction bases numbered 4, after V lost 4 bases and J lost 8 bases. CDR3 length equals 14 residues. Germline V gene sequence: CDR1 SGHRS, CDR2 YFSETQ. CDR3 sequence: CASSLTSGTGELFF. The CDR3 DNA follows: TGCGCCAGCAGCCTGACTAGCGGGACGGGGGAGCTGTTTTTT.

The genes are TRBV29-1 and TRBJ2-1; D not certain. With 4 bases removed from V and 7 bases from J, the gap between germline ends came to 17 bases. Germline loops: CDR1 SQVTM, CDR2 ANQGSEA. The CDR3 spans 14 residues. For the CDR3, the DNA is TGCAGCGTTGTAGGGTTCGTGAATTGGAATGAGCAGTTCTTC. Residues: CSVVGFVNWNEQFF.

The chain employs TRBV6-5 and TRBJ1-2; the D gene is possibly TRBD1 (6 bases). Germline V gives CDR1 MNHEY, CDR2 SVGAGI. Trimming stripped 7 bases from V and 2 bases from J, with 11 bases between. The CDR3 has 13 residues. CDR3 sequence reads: CASTPGHNYGYTF. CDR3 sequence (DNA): TGTGCCAGCACGCCGGGACACAACTATGGCTACACCTTC.

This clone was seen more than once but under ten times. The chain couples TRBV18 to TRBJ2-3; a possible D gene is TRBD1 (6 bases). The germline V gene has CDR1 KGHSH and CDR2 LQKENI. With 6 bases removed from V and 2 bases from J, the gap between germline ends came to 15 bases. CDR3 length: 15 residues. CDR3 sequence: CASSWAGATTDTQYF. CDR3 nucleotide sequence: TGTGCCAGCTCCTGGGCAGGGGCGACCACAGATACGCAGTATTTT.

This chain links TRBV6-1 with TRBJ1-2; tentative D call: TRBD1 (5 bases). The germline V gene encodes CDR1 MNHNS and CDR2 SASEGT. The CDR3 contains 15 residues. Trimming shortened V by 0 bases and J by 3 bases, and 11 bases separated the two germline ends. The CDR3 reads CASSEAGAGHYGYTF. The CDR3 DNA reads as TGTGCCAGCAGTGAAGCCGGCGCAGGGCACTATGGCTACACCTTC.

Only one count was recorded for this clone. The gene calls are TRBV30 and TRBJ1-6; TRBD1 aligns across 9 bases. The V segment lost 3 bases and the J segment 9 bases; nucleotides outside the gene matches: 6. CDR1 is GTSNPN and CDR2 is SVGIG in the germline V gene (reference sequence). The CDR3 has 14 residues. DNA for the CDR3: TGTGCCTGGAGGGGACAGGGCGGGAGTTCACCCCTCCACTTT. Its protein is CAWRGQGGSSPLHF. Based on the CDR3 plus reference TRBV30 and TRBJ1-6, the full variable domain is SQTIHQWPATLVQPVGSPLSLECTVEGTSNPNLYWYRQAAGRGLQLLFYSVGIGQISSEVPQNLSASRPQDRQFILSSKKLLLSDSGFYLCAWRGQGGSSPLHFGNGTRLTVT.

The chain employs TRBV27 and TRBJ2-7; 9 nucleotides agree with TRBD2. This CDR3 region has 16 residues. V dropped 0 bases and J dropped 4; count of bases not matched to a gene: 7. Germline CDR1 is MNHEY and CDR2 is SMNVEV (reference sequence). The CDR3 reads CASSLSLAGWMYEQYF. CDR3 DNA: TGTGCCAGCAGTTTATCACTAGCGGGCTGGATGTACGAGCAGTACTTC.

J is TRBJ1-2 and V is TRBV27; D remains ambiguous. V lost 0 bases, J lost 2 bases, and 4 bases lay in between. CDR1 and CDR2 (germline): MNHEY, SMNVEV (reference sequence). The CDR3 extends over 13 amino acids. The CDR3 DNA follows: TGTGCCAGCAGTTTATCAGGGAACTATGGCTACACCTTC. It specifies CASSLSGNYGYTF.

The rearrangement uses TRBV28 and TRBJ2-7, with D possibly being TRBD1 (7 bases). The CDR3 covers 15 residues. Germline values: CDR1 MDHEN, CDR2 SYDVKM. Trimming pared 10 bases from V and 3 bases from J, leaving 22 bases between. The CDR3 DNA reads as TGTGCCACCATGGGAGGCCGGGACAGACTCTACGAGCAGTACTTC. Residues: CATMGGRDRLYEQYF.